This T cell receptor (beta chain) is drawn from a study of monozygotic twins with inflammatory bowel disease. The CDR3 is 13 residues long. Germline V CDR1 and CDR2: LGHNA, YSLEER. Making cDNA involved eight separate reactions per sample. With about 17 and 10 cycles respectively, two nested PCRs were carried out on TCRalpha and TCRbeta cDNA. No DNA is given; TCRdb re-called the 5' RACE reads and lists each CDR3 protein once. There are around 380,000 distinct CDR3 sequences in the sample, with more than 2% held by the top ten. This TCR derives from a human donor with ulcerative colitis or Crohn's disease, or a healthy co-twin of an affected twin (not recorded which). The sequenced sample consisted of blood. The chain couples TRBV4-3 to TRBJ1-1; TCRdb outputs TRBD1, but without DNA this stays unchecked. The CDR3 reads CASSQKTGSEAFF.